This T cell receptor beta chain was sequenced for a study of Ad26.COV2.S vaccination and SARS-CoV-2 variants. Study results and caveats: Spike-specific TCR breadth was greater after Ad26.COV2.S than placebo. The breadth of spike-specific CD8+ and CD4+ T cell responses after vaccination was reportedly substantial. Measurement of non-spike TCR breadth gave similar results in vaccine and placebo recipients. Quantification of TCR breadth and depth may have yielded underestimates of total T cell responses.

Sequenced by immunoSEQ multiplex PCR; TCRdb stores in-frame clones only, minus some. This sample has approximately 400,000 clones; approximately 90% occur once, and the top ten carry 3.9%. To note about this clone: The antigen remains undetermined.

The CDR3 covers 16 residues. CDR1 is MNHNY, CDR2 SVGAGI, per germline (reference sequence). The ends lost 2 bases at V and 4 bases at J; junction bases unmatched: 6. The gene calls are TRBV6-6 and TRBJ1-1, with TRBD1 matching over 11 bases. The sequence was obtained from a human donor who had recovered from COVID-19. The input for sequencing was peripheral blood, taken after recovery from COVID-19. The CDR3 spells CASSYPRTGGTTEAFF. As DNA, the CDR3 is TGTGCCAGCAGTTACCCTAGGACAGGGGGCACCACTGAAGCTTTCTTT.